These 4 T cell receptor beta chains were all obtained from the same sample, sequenced in a study of cytomegalovirus exposure and HLA in healthy donors (dated by TCRdb to 2016 to 2017). Libraries were prepared through the immunoSEQ multiplex PCR assay. For the multiplex PCR, a mixture combining 60 forward primers for TCR Vbeta segments and 13 reverse primers for TCR Jbeta segments was used. In its TCRdb copy, this immuneACCESS table keeps in-frame sequences only and misses some clones. Where compared with another copy, unresolved V genes explain less than half of these, and the others have no known cause. The sample profile shows over 150,000 clones; roughly 70% of them were found once. About 5.4% of the sample is taken by the ten largest. Sequenced material: PBMCs. Receptors were obtained from a woman between 18 and 30 years old in good health and CMV-seropositive.

V and J are TRBV6-5 and TRBJ2-3; D gene uncertain. The germline gives CDR1 MNHEY, CDR2 SVGAGI. The CDR3 contains 13 residues. Trimming stripped 6 bases from V and 0 bases from J, with 7 bases between. The CDR3, as DNA: TGTGCCAGCAGCTATACTAGCACAGATACGCAGTATTTT. Translating it yields CASSYTSTDTQYF.

This chain uses TRBV6-5 with TRBJ2-3, with 8 bases aligning to TRBD2. Unmatched junction bases numbered 3, after V lost 0 bases and J lost 1 base. This CDR3 comprises 16 residues. From germline, CDR1 is MNHEY and CDR2 SVGAGI. Here the CDR3 DNA reads TGTGCCAGCAGTTACTCGGCCGGGGGGGGCACAGATACGCAGTATTTT. Translation: CASSYSAGGGTDTQYF.

The V gene is TRBV7-9, the J gene TRBJ2-5, with 8 bases that match TRBD1. The better agreement between TRBJ2-7 and the DNA end casts doubt on the J call. Germline V CDR1 and CDR2: SEHNR, FQNEAQ (reference sequence). The CDR3 sequence is 14 residues long. The CDR3 bases are TGTGCCAGCAGCCCAACAGGGGGTTCCTACGAGCAGTACTTC. It translates to CASSPTGGSYEQYF.

The V and J genes are TRBV12-5 and TRBJ2-5; TRBD1 matches 11 bases. The germline CDR1 and CDR2 sequences are LGHNT and FRNRAP. J lost 5 bases, V lost 5 bases, and 10 bases had no gene match. This CDR3 has 16 amino acids. The CDR3: CASGPGQGASLETQYF. The CDR3 DNA follows: TGTGCTAGTGGTCCAGGACAGGGGGCGAGTCTCGAGACCCAGTACTTC.